The rows below give T cell receptor beta chains drawn from one sample of a study of molecular identifiers for immune sequencing clone quantification. TCRdb passed the PCR reads through MiXCR, listing each CDR3 protein once. Of around 300,000 distinct CDR3 sequences listed, roughly 24% were seen once; the top ten hold 0.74%. Material: naive CD8+ T cells from blood, with Jurkat cell RNA spiked in. These receptor sequences come from a human donor in good health. Some libraries in this study had Jurkat cell RNA spiked in. CDR3s include the opening cysteine and the closing phenylalanine or tryptophan. Fields, in order: V gene, J gene, D gene, clone size, CDR3 protein, CDR3 DNA. D genes are given only for firm matches. Size values are once, few and many counts, or a class for expanded clones, and some rows have none.

v_call: TRBV6-2/TRBV6-3; j_call: TRBJ1-5; d_call: NA; clone_size: many; cdr3_aa: CASNSFMRGVDQPQHF; cdr3_nt: TGTGCCAGCAACTCTTTCATGAGGGGCGTAGATCAGCCCCAGCATTTT
v_call: TRBV12-3/TRBV12-4; j_call: TRBJ2-5; d_call: NA; clone_size: NA; cdr3_aa: CASSPGIYQETQYF; cdr3_nt: TGTGCCAGCAGTCCCGGGATATACCAAGAGACCCAGTACTTC
v_call: TRBV5-1; j_call: TRBJ2-1; d_call: NA; clone_size: many; cdr3_aa: CASREDSYNEQFF; cdr3_nt: TGCGCCAGCCGCGAGGACAGCTACAATGAGCAGTTCTTC
v_call: TRBV7-9; j_call: TRBJ2-2; d_call: NA; clone_size: many; cdr3_aa: CASSLTGSTGELFF; cdr3_nt: TGTGCCAGCAGCTTAACAGGGAGCACCGGGGAGCTGTTTTTT
v_call: TRBV13; j_call: TRBJ2-7; d_call: TRBD2; clone_size: NA; cdr3_aa: CASSRTPGLADEQYF; cdr3_nt: TGTGCCAGCAGCCGCACTCCGGGACTAGCTGACGAGCAGTACTTC
v_call: TRBV10-3; j_call: TRBJ2-4; d_call: NA; clone_size: many; cdr3_aa: CAIADREAKNIQYF; cdr3_nt: TGTGCCATCGCAGACCGGGAGGCCAAAAACATTCAGTACTTC
v_call: TRBV19; j_call: TRBJ2-3; d_call: TRBD2; clone_size: NA; cdr3_aa: CASSIDRTSGSFTIGADTQYF; cdr3_nt: TGTGCCAGTAGTATCGATCGGACTAGCGGGAGCTTCACTATTGGGGCAGATACGCAGTATTTT
v_call: TRBV7-9; j_call: TRBJ2-4; d_call: NA; clone_size: many; cdr3_aa: CASSLIPILAKNIQYF; cdr3_nt: TGTGCCAGCAGCTTAATACCGATATTAGCCAAAAACATTCAGTACTTC
v_call: TRBV28; j_call: TRBJ1-1; d_call: TRBD1; clone_size: many; cdr3_aa: CASSLGQGALNTEAFF; cdr3_nt: TGTGCCAGCAGTTTAGGACAGGGGGCGTTAAACACTGAAGCTTTCTTT
v_call: TRBV29-1; j_call: TRBJ2-5; d_call: NA; clone_size: many; cdr3_aa: CSVDRTGPGAQYF; cdr3_nt: TGCAGCGTGGACCGTACAGGTCCAGGGGCCCAGTACTTC
v_call: TRBV12-3/TRBV12-4; j_call: TRBJ2-3; d_call: TRBD1; clone_size: many; cdr3_aa: CASSPGWTGSTDTQYF; cdr3_nt: TGTGCCAGCAGTCCGGGGTGGACAGGGAGCACAGATACGCAGTATTTT
v_call: TRBV28; j_call: TRBJ2-7; d_call: TRBD2; clone_size: few; cdr3_aa: CASSRLAGERPYEQYF; cdr3_nt: TGTGCCAGCAGTCGCCTCGCGGGAGAACGCCCCTACGAGCAGTACTTC
v_call: TRBV4-1; j_call: TRBJ1-5; d_call: NA; clone_size: many; cdr3_aa: CASSQQVNQPQHF; cdr3_nt: TGCGCCAGCAGCCAACAGGTGAATCAGCCCCAGCATTTT
v_call: TRBV20-1; j_call: TRBJ2-7; d_call: TRBD1; clone_size: many; cdr3_aa: CSARDRATYEQYF; cdr3_nt: TGCAGTGCTAGGGACAGGGCTACCTACGAGCAGTACTTC
v_call: TRBV4-3; j_call: TRBJ2-4; d_call: TRBD2; clone_size: NA; cdr3_aa: CASSQGPVGGEAKNIQYF; cdr3_nt: TGCGCCAGCAGCCAAGGCCCCGTGGGAGGGGAGGCCAAAAACATTCAGTACTTC
v_call: TRBV18; j_call: TRBJ2-3; d_call: TRBD2; clone_size: few; cdr3_aa: CASSPPSGITDTQYF; cdr3_nt: TGTGCCAGCTCGCCACCTAGCGGGATCACAGATACGCAGTATTTT
v_call: TRBV5-4; j_call: TRBJ2-7; d_call: NA; clone_size: many; cdr3_aa: CASSSPLGGDRTEYEQYF; cdr3_nt: TGTGCCAGCAGCTCCCCCTTGGGGGGGGACAGGACTGAATACGAGCAGTACTTC
v_call: TRBV5-6; j_call: TRBJ1-1; d_call: TRBD1; clone_size: NA; cdr3_aa: CASSPTGEGITEAFF; cdr3_nt: TGTGCCAGCAGCCCGACAGGGGAAGGGATCACTGAAGCTTTCTTT
v_call: TRBV23-1; j_call: TRBJ2-5; d_call: NA; clone_size: many; cdr3_aa: CASSHAVCQETQYF; cdr3_nt: TGCGCCAGCAGTCACGCAGTCTGCCAAGAGACCCAGTACTTC
v_call: TRBV7-2; j_call: TRBJ2-5; d_call: NA; clone_size: NA; cdr3_aa: CASEDAERGSPPIQAAPYF; cdr3_nt: TGTGCCAGCGAAGATGCAGAGCGAGGGTCCCCTCCCATCCAAGCGGCCCCGTACTTC
v_call: TRBV19; j_call: TRBJ1-5; d_call: TRBD1; clone_size: many; cdr3_aa: CASSRDRGRHQPQHF; cdr3_nt: TGTGCCAGTAGTAGGGACAGGGGGCGGCATCAGCCCCAGCATTTT
v_call: TRBV28; j_call: TRBJ2-3; d_call: TRBD2; clone_size: many; cdr3_aa: CASSYSAGGRDTQYF; cdr3_nt: TGTGCCAGCAGTTATTCAGCGGGGGGGAGGGATACGCAGTATTTT
v_call: TRBV7-2; j_call: TRBJ2-1; d_call: NA; clone_size: many; cdr3_aa: CASSSAETLYNEQFF; cdr3_nt: TGTGCCAGCAGCTCAGCAGAAACACTCTACAATGAGCAGTTCTTC
v_call: TRBV4-3; j_call: TRBJ2-3; d_call: NA; clone_size: many; cdr3_aa: CASSQDRLGGTDTQYF; cdr3_nt: TGCGCCAGCAGCCAAGACAGGCTAGGGGGCACAGATACGCAGTATTTT
v_call: TRBV20-1; j_call: TRBJ2-7; d_call: TRBD2; clone_size: many; cdr3_aa: CSARRLAGGYEQYF; cdr3_nt: TGCAGTGCTAGAAGACTAGCGGGGGGATACGAGCAGTACTTC
v_call: TRBV6-6; j_call: TRBJ2-7; d_call: NA; clone_size: many; cdr3_aa: CASRHQVPEQYF; cdr3_nt: TGTGCCAGCAGACATCAGGTCCCCGAGCAGTACTTC